This entry concerns a single T cell receptor (beta chain). The data are from a study of blood T cell repertoires in COVID-19. On the study more broadly: Some COVID-19 samples were acute and others convalescent; all came from the United States, Italy and Spain. T cells, B-cell-depleted T cells, or PBMCs provided the cDNA or gDNA that served as material.

Study processing details: For nucleated cells, counts were estimated from reference gene primer amplification. Assay: immunoSEQ multiplex PCR; the TCRdb copy retains only in-frame clones and omits some. D and trimming were read from the DNA, whereas the V and J calls and clone size are those reported in that table. The sample holds approximately 82,000 clones; around 92% are singletons and the top ten take roughly 5.9%. CDR3 length: 14 amino acids. The V gene's germline CDR1 is MGHRA and CDR2 YSYEKL. V shed 8 bases and J 3 bases; nucleotides not matched to a gene: 6. V is TRBV4-1 and J is TRBJ2-3; 9 bases map to TRBD2. Sample: peripheral blood. This TCR was sampled from an older woman with active COVID-19. The CDR3 nucleotides read TGCGCCAGCGGCCCGGGACTAGCTACAGATACGCAGTATTTT. This gives the protein CASGPGLATDTQYF.